This T cell receptor beta chain was sequenced during a study of spatial heterogeneity in lung cancer. One entry per CDR3 protein results from TCRdb running MiXCR on the 5' RACE reads. The sample holds 9,100 or so distinct CDR3 sequences, over 50% seen once. Turning to this clonotype: Its antigen is currently unknown.

V was clipped by 6 bases and J by 7 bases; unmatched bases: 12. CDR1 and CDR2 (germline): MNHEY, SVGAGI. The CDR3 is 15 residues long. Time point of the sample: sample taken at primary tumor resection. Findings and limits, study-wide: The study found that expanded intratumoral alpha and beta TCR counts tracked tumor mutation counts.

The receptor was derived from a female donor with early-stage non-small cell lung cancer. The chain has TRBV6-5 and TRBJ2-1; the match to TRBD2 covers 7 bases. The sample was lung tumor tissue, taken at surgery. As DNA, the CDR3 is TGTGCCAGCAGAGCGTTGCGGGAGACAGAAAATGAGCAGTTCTTC. Encoded protein: CASRALRETENEQFF.